The T cell receptor (beta chain) under discussion was sequenced for a study of yellow fever vaccine responses in identical twins. Overall study results and limits: The T cell response to vaccination in identical twins was reportedly partly convergent and partly personalized.

Germline V gives CDR1 SGHAT, CDR2 FQDESV (reference sequence). Trimming took 6 bases from V and 3 from J, leaving 14 bases between them. The CDR3 sequence is 15 residues long. TCRdb independently ran MiXCR on the RT-PCR reads; one entry per CDR3 protein. The data contain roughly 7,200 distinct CDR3 sequences, 84% of them singletons. On this clonotype itself: Its antigen is not known.

The TCR sequence derives from a woman aged 18-30 years who received the yellow fever vaccine. The starting material was T cells from blood (PBMCs), unsorted or a sorted subset (not recorded which), obtained before or after yellow fever vaccination (not recorded which). The chain combines TRBV11-1 with TRBJ2-2; no firm D call. The CDR3 here is CASRLPGSDTGELFF. The CDR3 DNA reads TGTGCCAGCAGATTACCGGGCTCGGACACCGGGGAGCTGTTTTTT.